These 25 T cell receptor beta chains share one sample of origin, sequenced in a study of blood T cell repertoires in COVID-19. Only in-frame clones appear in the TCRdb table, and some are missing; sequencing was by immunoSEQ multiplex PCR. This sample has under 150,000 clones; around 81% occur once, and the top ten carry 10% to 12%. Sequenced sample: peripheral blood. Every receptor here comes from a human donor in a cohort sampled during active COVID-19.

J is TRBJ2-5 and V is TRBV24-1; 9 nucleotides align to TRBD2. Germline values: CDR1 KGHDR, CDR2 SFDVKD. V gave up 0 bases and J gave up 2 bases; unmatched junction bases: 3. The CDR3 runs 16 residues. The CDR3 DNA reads TGTGCCACCAGTGATTTGTCTAGCGGGGTACAAGAGACCCAGTACTTC. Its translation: CATSDLSSGVQETQYF.

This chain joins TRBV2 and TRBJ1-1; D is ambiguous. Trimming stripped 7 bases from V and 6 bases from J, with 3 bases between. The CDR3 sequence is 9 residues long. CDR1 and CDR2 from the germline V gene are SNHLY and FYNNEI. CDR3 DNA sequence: TGTGCCAGCACGTCTGAAGCTTTCTTT. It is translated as CASTSEAFF.

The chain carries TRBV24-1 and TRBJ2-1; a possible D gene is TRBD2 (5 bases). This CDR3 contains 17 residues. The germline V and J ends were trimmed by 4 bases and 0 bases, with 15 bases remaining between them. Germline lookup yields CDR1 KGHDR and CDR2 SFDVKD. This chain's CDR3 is CATSDPGPRGSYNEQFF. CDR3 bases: TGTGCCACCAGTGACCCCGGGCCACGGGGCTCCTACAATGAGCAGTTCTTC.

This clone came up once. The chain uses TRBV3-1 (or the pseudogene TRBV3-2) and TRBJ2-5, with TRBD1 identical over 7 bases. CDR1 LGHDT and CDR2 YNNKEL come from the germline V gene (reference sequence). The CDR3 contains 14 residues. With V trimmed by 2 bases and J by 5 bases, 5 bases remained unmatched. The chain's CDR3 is CASSQSDRVETQYF. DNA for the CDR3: TGTGCCAGCAGCCAAAGTGACAGGGTGGAGACCCAGTACTTC.

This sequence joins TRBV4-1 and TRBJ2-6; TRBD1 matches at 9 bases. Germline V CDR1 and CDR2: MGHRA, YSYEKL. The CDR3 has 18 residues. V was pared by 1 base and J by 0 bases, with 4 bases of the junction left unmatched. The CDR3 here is CASSQGTGGRSGANVLTF. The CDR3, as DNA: TGCGCCAGCAGCCAAGGAACAGGGGGCCGCTCTGGGGCCAACGTCCTGACTTTC.

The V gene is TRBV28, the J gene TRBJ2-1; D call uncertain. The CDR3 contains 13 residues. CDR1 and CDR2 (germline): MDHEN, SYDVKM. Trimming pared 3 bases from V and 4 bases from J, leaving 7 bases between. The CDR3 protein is CASSFGEYNEQFF. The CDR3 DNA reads TGTGCCAGCAGTTTCGGAGAGTACAATGAGCAGTTCTTC.

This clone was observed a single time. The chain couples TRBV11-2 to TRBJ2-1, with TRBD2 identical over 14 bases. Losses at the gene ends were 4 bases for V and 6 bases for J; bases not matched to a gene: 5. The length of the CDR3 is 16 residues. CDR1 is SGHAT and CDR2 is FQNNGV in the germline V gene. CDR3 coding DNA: TGTGCCAGCAGCTCCCGACTAGCGGGGGGGAGCAATGAGCAGTTCTTC. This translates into CASSSRLAGGSNEQFF.

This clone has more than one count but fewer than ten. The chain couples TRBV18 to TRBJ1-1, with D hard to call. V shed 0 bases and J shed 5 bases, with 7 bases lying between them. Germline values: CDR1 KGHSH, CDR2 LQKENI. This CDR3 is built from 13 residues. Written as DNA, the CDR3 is TGTGCCAGCTCACCACCAGGGAGAACTGAAGCTTTCTTT. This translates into CASSPPGRTEAFF.

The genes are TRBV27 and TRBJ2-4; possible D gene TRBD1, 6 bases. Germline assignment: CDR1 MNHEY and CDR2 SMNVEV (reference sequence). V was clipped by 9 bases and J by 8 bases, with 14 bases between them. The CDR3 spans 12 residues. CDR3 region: CASQDRSDIQYF. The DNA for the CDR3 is TGTGCCAGTCAGGACAGAAGTGACATTCAGTACTTC.

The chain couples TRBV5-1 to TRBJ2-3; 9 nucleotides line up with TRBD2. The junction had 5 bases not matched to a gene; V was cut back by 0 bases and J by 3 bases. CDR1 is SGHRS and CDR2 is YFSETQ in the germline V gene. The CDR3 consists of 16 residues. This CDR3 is CASSLGRAGGTDTQYF. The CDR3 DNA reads TGCGCCAGCAGCTTGGGTCGAGCGGGGGGTACAGATACGCAGTATTTT.

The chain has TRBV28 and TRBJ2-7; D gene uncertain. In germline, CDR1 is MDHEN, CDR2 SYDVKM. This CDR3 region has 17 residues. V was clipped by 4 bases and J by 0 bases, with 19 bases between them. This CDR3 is CASSYPARRRSSYEQYF. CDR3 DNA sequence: TGTGCCAGCAGTTATCCGGCAAGGCGGCGAAGCTCCTACGAGCAGTACTTC.

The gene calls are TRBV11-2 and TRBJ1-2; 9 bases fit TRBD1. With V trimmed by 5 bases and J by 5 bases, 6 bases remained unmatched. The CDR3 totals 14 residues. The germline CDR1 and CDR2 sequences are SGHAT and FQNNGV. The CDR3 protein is CASSNSGTGYGYTF. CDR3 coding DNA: TGTGCCAGCAGCAACTCAGGGACAGGGTATGGCTACACCTTC. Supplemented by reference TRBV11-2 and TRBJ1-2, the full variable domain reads EAGVAQSPRYKIIEKRQSVAFWCNPISGHATLYWYQQILGQGPKLLIQFQNNGVVDDSQLPKDRFSAERLKGVDSTLKIQPAKLEDSAVYLCASSNSGTGYGYTFGSGTRLTVV.

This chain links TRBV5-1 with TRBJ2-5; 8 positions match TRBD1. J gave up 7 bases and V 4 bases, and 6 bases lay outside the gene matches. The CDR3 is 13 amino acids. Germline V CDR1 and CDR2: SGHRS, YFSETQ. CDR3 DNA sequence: TGCGCCAGCAGCCTGGACAGGGATCCGACCCAGTACTTC. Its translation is CASSLDRDPTQYF.

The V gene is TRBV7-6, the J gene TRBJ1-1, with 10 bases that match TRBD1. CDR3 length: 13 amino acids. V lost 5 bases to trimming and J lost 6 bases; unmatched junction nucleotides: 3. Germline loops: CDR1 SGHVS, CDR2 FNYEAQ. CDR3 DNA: TGTGCCAGCAGCCTAGGACAGGGGGCTGAAGCTTTCTTT. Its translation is CASSLGQGAEAFF.

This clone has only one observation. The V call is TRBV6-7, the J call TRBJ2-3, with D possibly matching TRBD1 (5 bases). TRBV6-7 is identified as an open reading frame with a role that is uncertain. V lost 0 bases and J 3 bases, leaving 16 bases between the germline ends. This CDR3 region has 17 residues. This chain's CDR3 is CASSYSAPRDGTDTQYF. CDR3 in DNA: TGTGCCAGCAGTTACTCCGCCCCCAGGGATGGAACAGATACGCAGTATTTT.

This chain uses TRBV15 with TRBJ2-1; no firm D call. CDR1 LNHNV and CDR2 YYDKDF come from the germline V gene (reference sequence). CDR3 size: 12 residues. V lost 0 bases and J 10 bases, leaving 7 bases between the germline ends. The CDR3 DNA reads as TGTGCCACCAGCAGAGATTTAGAGGAGCAGTTCTTC. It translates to CATSRDLEEQFF.

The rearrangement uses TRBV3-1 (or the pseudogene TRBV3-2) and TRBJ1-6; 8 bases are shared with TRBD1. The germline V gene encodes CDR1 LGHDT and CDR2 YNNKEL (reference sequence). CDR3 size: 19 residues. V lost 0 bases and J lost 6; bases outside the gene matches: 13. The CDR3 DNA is TGTGCCAGCAGCCAAGATGGTTTCGGACAGGGTCGAGGTAATTCACCCCTCCACTTT. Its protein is CASSQDGFGQGRGNSPLHF.

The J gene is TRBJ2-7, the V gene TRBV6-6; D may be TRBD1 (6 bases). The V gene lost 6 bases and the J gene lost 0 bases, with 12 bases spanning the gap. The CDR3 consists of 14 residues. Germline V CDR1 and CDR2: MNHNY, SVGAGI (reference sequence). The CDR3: CASRRDTSSYEQYF. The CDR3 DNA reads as TGTGCCAGCAGACGGGACACGAGCTCCTACGAGCAGTACTTC.

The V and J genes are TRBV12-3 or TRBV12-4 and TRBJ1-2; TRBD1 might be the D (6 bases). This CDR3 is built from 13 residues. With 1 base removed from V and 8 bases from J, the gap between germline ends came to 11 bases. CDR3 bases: TGTGCCAGCAGTTTAGGGACAGAGAGCGGCTACACCTTC. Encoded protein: CASSLGTESGYTF.

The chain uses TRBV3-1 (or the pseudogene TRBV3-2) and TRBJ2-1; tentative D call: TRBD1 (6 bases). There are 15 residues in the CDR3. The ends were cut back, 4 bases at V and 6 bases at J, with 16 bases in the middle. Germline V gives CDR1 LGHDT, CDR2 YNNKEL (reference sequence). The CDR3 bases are TGTGCCAGCAGCCTGACAGGTTGGTCGGGCAATGAGCAGTTCTTC. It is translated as CASSLTGWSGNEQFF.

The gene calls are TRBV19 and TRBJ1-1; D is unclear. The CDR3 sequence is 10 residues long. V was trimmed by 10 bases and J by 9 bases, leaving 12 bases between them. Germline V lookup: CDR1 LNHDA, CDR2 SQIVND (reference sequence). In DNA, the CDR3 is TGTGCCATCCAAAAACAGAAAGCTTTCTTT. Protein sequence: CAIQKQKAFF.

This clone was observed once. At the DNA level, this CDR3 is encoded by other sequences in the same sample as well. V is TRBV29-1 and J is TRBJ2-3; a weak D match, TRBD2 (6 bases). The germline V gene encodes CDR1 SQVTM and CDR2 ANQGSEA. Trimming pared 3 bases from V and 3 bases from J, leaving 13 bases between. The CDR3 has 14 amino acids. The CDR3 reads CSVDGGGRTDTQYF. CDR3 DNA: TGCAGCGTTGACGGGGGAGGAAGAACAGATACGCAGTATTTT.

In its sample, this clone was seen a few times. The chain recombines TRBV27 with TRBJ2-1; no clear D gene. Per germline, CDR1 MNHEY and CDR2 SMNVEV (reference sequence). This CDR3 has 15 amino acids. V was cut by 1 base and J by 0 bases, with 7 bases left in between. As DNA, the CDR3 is TGTGCCAGCAGTTTATACCGGAGCTCCTACAATGAGCAGTTCTTC. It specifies CASSLYRSSYNEQFF.

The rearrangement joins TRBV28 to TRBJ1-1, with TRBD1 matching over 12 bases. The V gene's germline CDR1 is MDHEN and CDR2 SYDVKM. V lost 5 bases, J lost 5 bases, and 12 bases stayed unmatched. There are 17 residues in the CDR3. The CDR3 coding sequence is TGTGCCAGCAGTCCTCCCTCCGGGACAGGGGGCTTTACTGAAGCTTTCTTT. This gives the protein CASSPPSGTGGFTEAFF.

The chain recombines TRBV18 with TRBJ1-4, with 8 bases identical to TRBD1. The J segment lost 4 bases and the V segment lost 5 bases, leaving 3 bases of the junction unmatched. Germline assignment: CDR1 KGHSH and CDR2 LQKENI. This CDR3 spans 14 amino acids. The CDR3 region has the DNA TGTGCCAGCTCATTGGGACAGGATAATGAAAAACTGTTTTTT. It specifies CASSLGQDNEKLFF.